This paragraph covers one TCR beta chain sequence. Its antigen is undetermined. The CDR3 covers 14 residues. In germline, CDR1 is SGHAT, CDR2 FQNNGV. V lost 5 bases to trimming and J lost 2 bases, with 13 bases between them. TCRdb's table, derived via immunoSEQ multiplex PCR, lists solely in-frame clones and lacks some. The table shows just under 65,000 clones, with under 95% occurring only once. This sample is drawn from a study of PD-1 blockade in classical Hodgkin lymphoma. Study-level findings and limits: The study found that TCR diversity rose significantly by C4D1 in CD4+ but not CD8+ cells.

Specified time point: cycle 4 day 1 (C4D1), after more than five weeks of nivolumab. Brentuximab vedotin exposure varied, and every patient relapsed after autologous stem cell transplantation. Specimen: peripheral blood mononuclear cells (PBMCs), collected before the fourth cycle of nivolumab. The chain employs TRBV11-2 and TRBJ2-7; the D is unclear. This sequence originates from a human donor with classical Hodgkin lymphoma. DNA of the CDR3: TGTGCCAGCAGCATTTCCGACGGAGCCTACGAGCAGTACTTC. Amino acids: CASSISDGAYEQYF.